The 13 T cell receptor beta chains in this list originate from one sample, sequenced in a study of T cell responses to AZD1222 COVID-19 vaccine. Sequenced by immunoSEQ multiplex PCR; TCRdb stores in-frame clones only, minus some. Of 130,000 or so clones listed, 89% were seen once; the top ten hold approximately 3.1%. The material sequenced was peripheral blood, taken on day 0 of AZD1222 vaccination. These receptors were obtained from an adult in good health.

The genes are TRBV9 and TRBJ1-3; no clear D. The germline gives CDR1 SGDLS, CDR2 YYNGEE. This CDR3 spans 13 amino acids. V lost 3 bases and J 1 base, leaving 5 bases between the germline ends. Here the CDR3 reads CASSEISGNTIYF. As DNA, the CDR3 is TGTGCCAGCAGCGAAATTTCTGGAAACACCATATATTTT. The full variable domain, in which reference TRBV9 and TRBJ1-3 provide the parts outside the CDR3, is DSGVTQTPKHLITATGQRVTLRCSPRSGDLSVYWYQQSLDQGLQFLIQYYNGEERAKGNILERFSAQQFPDLHSELNLSSLELGDSALYFCASSEISGNTIYFGEGSWLTVV.

This chain uses TRBV6-2 or TRBV6-3 with TRBJ2-7; D uncertain. Between the trimmed V and J ends, which lost 0 bases and 0 bases, there was a span of 9 bases. The CDR3 runs 15 residues. From germline, CDR1 is MNHEY and CDR2 SVGEGT. CDR3 bases: TGTGCCAGCAGTTACTCGGCAGATTCCTCCTACGAGCAGTACTTC. Encoded protein: CASSYSADSSYEQYF.

The rearrangement uses TRBV5-5 and TRBJ1-4; D remains unclear. This CDR3 has 16 residues. Germline CDR1 SGHKS, CDR2 YYEKEE (reference sequence). V was shortened by 0 bases and J by 9 bases, with 18 bases between the two germline ends. The CDR3 region is CASSLDPRIRLQKLFF. CDR3 DNA: TGTGCCAGCAGCTTGGACCCCAGGATTCGGTTACAAAAACTGTTTTTT. The full variable domain, with the rest looked up from reference TRBV5-5 and TRBJ1-4, is DAGVTQSPTHLIKTRGQQVTLRCSPISGHKSVSWYQQVLGQGPQFIFQYYEKEERGRGNFPDRFSARQFPNYSSELNVNALLLGDSALYLCASSLDPRIRLQKLFFGSGTQLSVL.

The V gene is TRBV7-9, the J gene TRBJ1-2, with TRBD1 identical over 7 bases. Per the germline V gene, CDR1 is SEHNR and CDR2 is FQNEAQ (reference sequence). Trimming cost V 6 bases and J 1 base; bases outside gene matches: 2. This CDR3 region has 13 residues. The CDR3 DNA follows: TGTGCCAGCAGAGGACAGGATAACTATGGCTACACCTTC. This gives the protein CASRGQDNYGYTF.

The V call is TRBV7-2, the J call TRBJ2-2, with 9 nucleotides matching TRBD2. In germline, CDR1 is SGHTA, CDR2 FQGNSA. V lost 5 bases, J lost 4 bases, and 8 bases stayed unmatched. This CDR3 has 16 residues. CDR3 region: CASSDRLAELTGELFF. The DNA of the CDR3 is TGTGCCAGCAGCGACCGACTAGCGGAACTCACCGGGGAGCTGTTTTTT.

This clone was detected a few times. The chain carries TRBV14 and TRBJ2-5; TRBD2 aligns across 11 bases. Trimming removed 2 bases from V and 0 bases from J; junction bases left unmatched: 14. The germline CDR1 and CDR2 sequences are SGHDN and FVKESK. The length of the CDR3 is 20 residues. This CDR3 reads CASSQSSGLAGGLYQETQYF. CDR3 sequence (DNA): TGTGCCAGCAGCCAAAGCTCTGGGCTAGCGGGGGGACTGTACCAAGAGACCCAGTACTTC.

With respect to this clone: This specimen includes other DNA sequences encoding the same CDR3. The rearrangement links TRBV6-5 to TRBJ1-6, with D perhaps matching TRBD1 (5 bases). Trimming left V 0 bases short and J 8 bases short, with 11 bases between. This CDR3 region has 15 residues. CDR1 is MNHEY, CDR2 SVGAGI, per germline. The CDR3 loop is CASSYSRGIDSPLHF. The DNA of the CDR3 is TGTGCCAGCAGTTACTCGCGGGGGATAGATTCACCCCTCCACTTT.

J is TRBJ1-3 and V is TRBV7-9, with unresolved D. V was trimmed by 4 bases and J by 0 bases, leaving 19 bases between them. The CDR3 has 18 amino acids. Germline V gene lookup returns CDR1 SEHNR and CDR2 FQNEAQ (reference sequence). The CDR3 DNA is TGTGCCAGCAGCTATTCCGGGAGACGGGAAGGCTCTGGAAACACCATATATTTT. This sequence encodes CASSYSGRREGSGNTIYF. The entire variable domain, with the rest obtained from reference TRBV7-9 and TRBJ1-3, is as follows: DTGVSQNPRHKITKRGQNVTFRCDPISEHNRLYWYRQTLGQGPEFLTYFQNEAQLEKSRLLSDRFSAERPKGSFSTLEIQRTEQGDSAMYLCASSYSGRREGSGNTIYFGEGSWLTVV.

This chain joins TRBV9 and TRBJ2-5; D ambiguous. Trimming took off 4 bases at V and 2 bases at J, with 12 bases between the two ends. The CDR3 consists of 14 residues. From germline, CDR1 is SGDLS and CDR2 YYNGEE. CDR3 sequence: CASSPSGYQETQYF. The CDR3 DNA follows: TGTGCCAGCAGCCCCAGTGGGTATCAAGAGACCCAGTACTTC. Full variable domain (missing parts from reference TRBV9 and TRBJ2-5): DSGVTQTPKHLITATGQRVTLRCSPRSGDLSVYWYQQSLDQGLQFLIQYYNGEERAKGNILERFSAQQFPDLHSELNLSSLELGDSALYFCASSPSGYQETQYFGPGTRLLVL.

This clone was recorded once. The CDR3 nucleotides read TGTGCCAGCAGCCACCAAGTGGGGACAGGGGACCACGAGCAGTACTTC. Amino acids: CASSHQVGTGDHEQYF. The chain employs TRBV4-2 and TRBJ2-7; 10 nucleotides match TRBD1. V shed 3 bases, J shed 5 bases, and the junction held 10 bases outside the gene matches. The CDR3 has 16 residues. Germline V gene data show CDR1 as LGHNA and CDR2 as YNFKEQ.

The chain carries TRBV11-2 and TRBJ1-5; the D gene is possibly TRBD1 (5 bases). Germline values: CDR1 SGHAT, CDR2 FQNNGV. The CDR3 is made up of 15 amino acids. Trimming pared 5 bases from V and 7 bases from J, leaving 18 bases between. The CDR3 protein is CASSPTPGSWQPQHF. The CDR3 DNA is TGTGCCAGCAGCCCCACACCAGGGAGTTGGCAGCCCCAGCATTTT.

The chain has TRBV5-1 and TRBJ2-7; TRBD1 aligns across 7 bases. V dropped 7 bases and J dropped 1; count of bases not matched to a gene: 5. This CDR3 region has 13 residues. Germline V gene data show CDR1 as SGHRS and CDR2 as YFSETQ. The CDR3 region is CASGAQGSYEQYF. The CDR3 coding sequence is TGCGCCAGCGGCGCACAGGGGTCCTACGAGCAGTACTTC.

With regard to this clone: The same CDR3 arises from other DNA sequences in this sample as well. The J gene is TRBJ1-5, the V gene TRBV6-5; TRBD1 matches 8 bases. The junction had 1 base not matched to a gene; V was cut back by 2 bases and J by 1 base. The germline CDR1 and CDR2 sequences are MNHEY and SVGAGI. The CDR3 loop spans 15 amino acids. CDR3 residues: CASSYDRGSNQPQHF. The CDR3, as DNA: TGTGCCAGCAGTTACGACAGGGGAAGCAATCAGCCCCAGCATTTT.